This T cell receptor (beta chain) was observed in a study of T cell changes during pregnancy in multiple sclerosis (dated by TCRdb to about 2019). The study in broad terms: Changes in the T cell repertoire over the course of pregnancy were examined in this study in women with multiple sclerosis.

The germline V gene specifies KGHSH as CDR1 and LQKENI as CDR2. Trimming at the junction amounts to 1 base on V and 1 base on J, and the germline ends lie 14 bases apart. Including cysteine and phenylalanine, the CDR3 has 17 amino acids. This entry keeps only the CDR3 DNA: 51 bases, framed from base 1. Library preparation was by the immunoSEQ multiplex PCR assay. Sourced from immuneACCESS, this table was stored by TCRdb with only in-frame sequences that have V and J called. A share of the clones is absent; for the studies checked, an unresolved V gene accounts for under half, and the remainder has no known explanation. For this sample there are roughly 56,000 clones; about 90% appear just once. The top ten constitute approximately 0.49% of the sample. As regards this clone: Its target antigen remains unknown. No base quality values were provided; no much bigger clone lies one nucleotide off.

This TCR came from a female donor in good health, enrolled as a control in a pregnancy study. Sequencing was performed on CD4+ T cells from peripheral blood mononuclear cells, taken after pregnancy. Recombination linked TRBV18 to TRBJ2-1; no D gene is confidently identified. The CDR3 region reads CASSPRSVQKSYNEQFF. The DNA reads as follows: TGTGCCAGCTCACCACGATCGGTACAGAAATCCTACAATGAGCAGTTCTTC.